This T cell receptor beta chain was profiled in a study of OX40 agonist ivuxolimab in advanced cancers. About the study: Recorded diagnoses for dose-escalation patients were hepatocellular carcinoma, melanoma, renal cell or head and neck cancer. Prior anti-PD-1, anti-PD-L1 or anti-CTLA-4 therapy was allowed; around 40% had some.

Germline CDR1 SGHVS, CDR2 FQNEAQ. This CDR3 has 17 residues. V lost 2 bases and J lost 0, with 13 bases in between. As concerns this clone: Antigen: not known.

Generated by immunoSEQ multiplex PCR, the TCRdb table keeps only in-frame clones and is missing some. The profile covers some 80,000 clones, with almost 85% appearing a single time and approximately 25% taken by the ten largest. Study-wide results and limits: The authors also found low normalized T-cell clonal expansion in some nonresponders.

Autoimmune disease history or systemic immunosuppression excluded patients. J is TRBJ2-2 and V is TRBV7-8; perhaps TRBD2 as D (6 bases). The sample was CD4+ or CD8+ T cells sorted from blood, taken in a trial of the OX40 agonist ivuxolimab. The receptor comes from an adult with an advanced solid tumor such as melanoma, head and neck, liver or kidney cancer. The CDR3, as DNA: TGTGCCAGCAGCTTAACAGGTCGCGGGACGAACACCGGGGAGCTGTTTTTT. The encoded protein is CASSLTGRGTNTGELFF.